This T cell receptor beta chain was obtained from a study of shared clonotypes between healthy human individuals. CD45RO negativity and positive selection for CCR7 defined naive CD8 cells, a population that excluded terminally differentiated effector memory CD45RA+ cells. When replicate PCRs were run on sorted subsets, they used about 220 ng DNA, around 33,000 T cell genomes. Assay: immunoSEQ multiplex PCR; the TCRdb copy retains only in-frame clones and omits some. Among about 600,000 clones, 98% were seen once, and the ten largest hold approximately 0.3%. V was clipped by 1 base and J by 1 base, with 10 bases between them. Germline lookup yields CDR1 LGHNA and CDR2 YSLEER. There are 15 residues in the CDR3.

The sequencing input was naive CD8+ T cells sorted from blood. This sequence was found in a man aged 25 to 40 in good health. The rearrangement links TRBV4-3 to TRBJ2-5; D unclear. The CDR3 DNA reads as TGCGCCAGCAGCCAAGGGACCCAGGCCCAAGAGACCCAGTACTTC. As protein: CASSQGTQAQETQYF.